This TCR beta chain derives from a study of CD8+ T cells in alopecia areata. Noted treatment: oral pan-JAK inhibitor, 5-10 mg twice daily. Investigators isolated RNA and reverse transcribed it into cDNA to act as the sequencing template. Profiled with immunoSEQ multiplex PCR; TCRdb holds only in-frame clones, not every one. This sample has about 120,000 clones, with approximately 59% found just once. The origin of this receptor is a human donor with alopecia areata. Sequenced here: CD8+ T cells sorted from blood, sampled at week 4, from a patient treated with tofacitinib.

The DNA of the CDR3 is TGTGCCAGCAGTTTACTGTCTTGGCGGAGGGGGACCACAGATACGCAGTATTTT. This sequence encodes CASSLLSWRRGTTDTQYF. The V and J genes are TRBV27 and TRBJ2-3; D is tentatively TRBD1 or TRBD2 (6 bases each). Between the trimmed V and J ends, which lost 2 bases and 2 bases, there was a span of 20 bases. Germline CDR1 MNHEY, CDR2 SMNVEV (reference sequence). There are 18 residues in the CDR3.